This T cell receptor (beta chain) was captured by sequencing in a study of molecular identifiers for immune sequencing clone quantification. Across the study: For replicates, RNA isolated from around 20,000 or 99,000 naive CD8 cells was divided into five portions, of which four were sequenced.

The germline V and J ends were trimmed by 9 bases and 1 base, with 9 bases remaining between them. CDR1 and CDR2 (germline): MNHEY, SMNVEV (reference sequence). This CDR3 contains 13 residues. In this sample, this clonotype turned up many times. When naive CD8 T cells were sorted, they were gated as CD8+CD4-CCR7+CD45RA+. TCRdb used MiXCR to reprocess the PCR reads, holding one entry per CDR3 protein. This table has some 580,000 distinct CDR3 sequences, 25% appearing once. Specimen: naive CD8+ T cells from blood, with Jurkat cell RNA spiked in. Described subset: FACS-sorted CD8+CD4-CCR7+CD45RA+ naive T cells. This sequence was found in a human donor in good health. Some libraries in this study had Jurkat cell RNA spiked in. The rearrangement joins TRBV27 to TRBJ2-2, with D uncertain. The chain's CDR3 is CASSIMNTGELFF. CDR3 nucleotides: TGTGCCAGTTCTATTATGAACACCGGGGAGCTGTTTTTT.